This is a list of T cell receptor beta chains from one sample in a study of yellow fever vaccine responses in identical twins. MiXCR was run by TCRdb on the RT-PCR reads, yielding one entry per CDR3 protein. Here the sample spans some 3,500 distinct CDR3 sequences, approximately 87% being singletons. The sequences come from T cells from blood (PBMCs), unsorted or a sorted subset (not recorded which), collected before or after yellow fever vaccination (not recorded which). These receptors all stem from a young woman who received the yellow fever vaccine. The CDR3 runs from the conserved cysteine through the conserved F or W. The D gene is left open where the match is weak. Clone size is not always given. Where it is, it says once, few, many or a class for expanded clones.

CDR3 protein: CAIVGQGFSDTQYF; CDR3 DNA: TGTGCCATCGTCGGACAGGGCTTCTCAGATACGCAGTATTTT; V gene: TRBV13; D gene: TRBD1; J gene: TRBJ2-3; clone size: -
CDR3 protein: CASSLRATTANTEAFF; CDR3 DNA: TGTGCCAGCAGCCTCCGCGCCACGACAGCGAACACTGAAGCTTTCTTT; V gene: TRBV9; D gene: -; J gene: TRBJ1-1; clone size: -
CDR3 protein: CASSEAGTGIQYF; CDR3 DNA: TGCGCCAGCAGCGAGGCCGGGACAGGTATCCAGTACTTC; V gene: TRBV5-1; D gene: TRBD1; J gene: TRBJ2-7; clone size: -
CDR3 protein: CTSSPPMSVNQPQHF; CDR3 DNA: TGCACCAGCAGCCCTCCTATGTCCGTAAATCAGCCCCAGCATTTT; V gene: TRBV1; D gene: -; J gene: TRBJ1-5; clone size: -
CDR3 protein: CATSPGTSGVDTQYF; CDR3 DNA: TGTGCCACCAGTCCCGGGACTAGCGGTGTAGATACGCAGTATTTT; V gene: TRBV15; D gene: TRBD2; J gene: TRBJ2-3; clone size: -
CDR3 protein: CASSLAQSGSHEQYF; CDR3 DNA: TGTGCCAGCAGCTTAGCCCAAAGCGGGAGCCACGAGCAGTACTTC; V gene: TRBV7-9; D gene: TRBD2; J gene: TRBJ2-7; clone size: -
CDR3 protein: CASSTGTGAIYGYTF; CDR3 DNA: TGCGCCAGCAGCACAGGGACAGGGGCGATCTATGGCTACACCTTC; V gene: TRBV5-1; D gene: TRBD1; J gene: TRBJ1-2; clone size: -
CDR3 protein: CASSSGQGAHEQYF; CDR3 DNA: TGTGCCAGCAGTTCAGGACAGGGGGCTCACGAGCAGTACTTC; V gene: TRBV7-3; D gene: TRBD1; J gene: TRBJ2-7; clone size: once
CDR3 protein: CSVDDTSNTGELFF; CDR3 DNA: TGCAGCGTTGATGACACCTCGAACACCGGGGAGCTGTTTTTT; V gene: TRBV29-1; D gene: -; J gene: TRBJ2-2; clone size: once
CDR3 protein: CSVDGTGAFAHEQYF; CDR3 DNA: TGCAGCGTTGACGGGACAGGGGCGTTTGCTCACGAGCAGTACTTC; V gene: TRBV29-1; D gene: TRBD1; J gene: TRBJ2-7; clone size: -
CDR3 protein: CASSFGDYEQYF; CDR3 DNA: TGTGCCAGCAGCTTCGGGGACTACGAGCAGTACTTC; V gene: TRBV5-6; D gene: -; J gene: TRBJ2-7; clone size: -
CDR3 protein: CASSLIAGGRNEQYF; CDR3 DNA: TGTGCCAGCAGTTTAATAGCAGGGGGCAGGAACGAGCAGTACTTC; V gene: TRBV28; D gene: TRBD1; J gene: TRBJ2-7; clone size: few
CDR3 protein: CSVESGRGNTQYF; CDR3 DNA: TGCAGCGTGGAAAGCGGGAGGGGTAATACGCAGTATTTT; V gene: TRBV29-1; D gene: TRBD2; J gene: TRBJ2-3; clone size: -
CDR3 protein: CASSLWGTSYEQYF; CDR3 DNA: TGTGCCAGCAGCTTATGGGGGACTTCATACGAGCAGTACTTC; V gene: TRBV7-2; D gene: -; J gene: TRBJ2-7; clone size: -
CDR3 protein: CAISEQGGNQPQHF; CDR3 DNA: TGTGCCATCAGTGAACAGGGAGGCAATCAGCCCCAGCATTTT; V gene: TRBV10-3; D gene: -; J gene: TRBJ1-5; clone size: few
CDR3 protein: CASSLGLGTDTQYF; CDR3 DNA: TGTGCCAGCAGTTTAGGCCTCGGGACAGATACGCAGTATTTT; V gene: TRBV27; D gene: -; J gene: TRBJ2-3; clone size: -
CDR3 protein: CASSPMDSLTYEQYF; CDR3 DNA: TGTGCCAGCTCACCGATGGACAGCCTCACCTACGAGCAGTACTTC; V gene: TRBV18; D gene: -; J gene: TRBJ2-7; clone size: -
CDR3 protein: CASPYSIVNTEAFF; CDR3 DNA: TGCGCCAGCCCTTACTCGATTGTGAACACTGAAGCTTTCTTT; V gene: TRBV23-1; D gene: -; J gene: TRBJ1-1; clone size: -
CDR3 protein: CASSLMGQLNTGELFF; CDR3 DNA: TGCGCCAGCAGCTTGATGGGACAGTTAAACACCGGGGAGCTGTTTTTT; V gene: TRBV5-1; D gene: TRBD1; J gene: TRBJ2-2; clone size: -
CDR3 protein: CASSFRTGQFF; CDR3 DNA: TGTGCCAGCAGCTTCAGGACTGGGCAGTTCTTC; V gene: TRBV11-1; D gene: -; J gene: TRBJ2-1; clone size: -